Shown below are 5 T cell receptor beta chains from a single sample sequenced in a study of T-cell memory formation after mild COVID-19. TCRdb independently ran MiXCR on the 5' RACE reads; one entry per CDR3 protein. The profile covers roughly 170,000 distinct CDR3 sequences, with approximately 17% appearing a single time and 3.9% taken by the ten largest. Sequencing was done on a sample of PBMCs or a T cell subset sorted from them (not recorded which). The receptors shown here come from a man younger than 35 who had mild COVID-19 (a few samples of this study predate the infection). Cell type and time point are not known.

This clonotype was picked up a small number of times. The chain uses TRBV6-1 and TRBJ1-1; D is ambiguous. Germline loops: CDR1 MNHNS, CDR2 SASEGT. This CDR3 comprises 14 residues. Between the trimmed V and J ends, which lost 4 bases and 4 bases, there was a span of 13 bases. CDR3 sequence: CASSGRSVVTEAFF. The CDR3 DNA follows: TGTGCCAGCAGTGGTAGGAGTGTTGTCACTGAAGCTTTCTTT.

The chain carries TRBV12-3 or TRBV12-4 and TRBJ2-7; maybe TRBD1 (6 bases). This CDR3 contains 14 residues. V gave up 6 bases and J gave up 1 base, with 13 bases separating them. Here the CDR3 reads CASRDQGTSYEQYF. Written as DNA, the CDR3 is TGTGCCAGCAGGGACCAGGGGACGTCCTACGAGCAGTACTTC.

In its sample, this clonotype was seen a few times. The chain links TRBV5-1 to TRBJ2-5, with a possible D match to TRBD1 (6 bases). The CDR3 runs to 15 residues. Germline lookup yields CDR1 SGHRS and CDR2 YFSETQ. Trimming shortened V by 1 base and J by 7 bases, and 17 bases separated the two germline ends. The CDR3 here is CASSLRQGSGRTQYF. Written as DNA, the CDR3 is TGCGCCAGCAGCTTGAGGCAGGGGTCCGGAAGGACCCAGTACTTC.

This chain connects TRBV20-1 to TRBJ2-5, with TRBD2 matching over 8 bases. Germline lookup yields CDR1 DFQATT and CDR2 SNEGSKA (reference sequence). This CDR3 is built from 14 residues. Trimming cost V 5 bases and J 5 bases; bases outside gene matches: 10. The CDR3 here is CSAAVFRGGETQYF. The CDR3 DNA reads TGCAGTGCTGCCGTCTTCCGGGGGGGGGAGACCCAGTACTTC.

The chain combines TRBV7-2 with TRBJ2-5; D uncertain. Per the germline V gene, CDR1 is SGHTA and CDR2 is FQGNSA. The CDR3 is 14 residues long. Trimming removed 0 bases from V and 4 bases from J, with 9 bases in between. In DNA form, the CDR3 reads TGTGCCAGCAGCTTAGCGGGTCAGCGAGAGACCCAGTACTTC. Translation: CASSLAGQRETQYF.